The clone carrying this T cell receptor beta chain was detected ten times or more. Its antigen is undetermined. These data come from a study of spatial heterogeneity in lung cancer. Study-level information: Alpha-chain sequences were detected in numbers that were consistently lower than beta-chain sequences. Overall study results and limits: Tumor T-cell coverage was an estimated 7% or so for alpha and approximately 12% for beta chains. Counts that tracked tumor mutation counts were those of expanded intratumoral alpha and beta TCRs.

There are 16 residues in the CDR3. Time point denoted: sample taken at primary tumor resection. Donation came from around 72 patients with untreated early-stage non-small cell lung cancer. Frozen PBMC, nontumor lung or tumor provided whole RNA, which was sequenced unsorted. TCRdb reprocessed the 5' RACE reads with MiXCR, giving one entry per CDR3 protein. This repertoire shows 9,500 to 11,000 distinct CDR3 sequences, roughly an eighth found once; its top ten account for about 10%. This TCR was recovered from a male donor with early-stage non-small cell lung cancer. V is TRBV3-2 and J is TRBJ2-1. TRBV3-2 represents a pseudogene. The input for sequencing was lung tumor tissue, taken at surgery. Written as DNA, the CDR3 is TGTGCCAGCAGCAAATGCCGGTCGAGAGAGAGAAATGAGCAGTTCTTC. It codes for CASSKCRSRERNEQFF.